A single sample is the source of the 5 T cell receptor beta chains below, sequenced in a study of blood T cell repertoires in COVID-19. Generated by immunoSEQ multiplex PCR, the TCRdb table keeps only in-frame clones and is missing some. The repertoire has around 230,000 clones, under 90% of them found once; the top ten carry roughly 4%. Material: PBMCs or T cells enriched from blood (not recorded which). The receptors stem from a woman aged 25 to 39 with acute COVID-19.

J is TRBJ1-3 and V is TRBV28, with D unresolved. With 5 bases removed from V and 4 bases from J, the gap between germline ends came to 6 bases. The CDR3 extends over 12 amino acids. Per the germline V gene, CDR1 is MDHEN and CDR2 is SYDVKM. CDR3 loop: CASSTLGNTIYF. The DNA of the CDR3 is TGTGCCAGCAGTACTCTGGGAAACACCATATATTTT.

The CDR3 nucleotides read TGTGCCAGCAGCCTTCCCGGGACAACGTATGGCTACACCTTC. Protein: CASSLPGTTYGYTF. The chain carries TRBV11-2 and TRBJ1-2, with D maybe TRBD1 (6 bases). The CDR3 consists of 14 residues. Trimming took off 5 bases at V and 5 bases at J, with 15 bases between the two ends. Germline loops: CDR1 SGHAT, CDR2 FQNNGV.

V gene TRBV7-9 combines with J gene TRBJ2-3, with D possibly matching TRBD1 (5 bases). The V gene lost 0 bases and the J gene lost 2 bases, with 15 bases spanning the gap. The CDR3 totals 17 residues. Germline CDR1 SEHNR, CDR2 FQNEAQ (reference sequence). The CDR3 sequence is CASSLAGQPGITDTQYF. The CDR3 coding sequence is TGTGCCAGCAGCTTAGCTGGACAACCGGGTATCACAGATACGCAGTATTTT.

The chain is built from TRBV4-3 and TRBJ2-7; possibly TRBD2 for D (6 bases). The germline V gene has CDR1 LGHNA and CDR2 YSLEER. The CDR3 runs to 15 residues. Trimming pared 8 bases from V and 7 bases from J, leaving 24 bases between. Here the CDR3 reads CASSVWRGESREQYF. DNA for the CDR3: TGCGCCAGCTCGGTGTGGAGGGGCGAGTCGAGAGAGCAGTACTTC.

This clone has only one observation. The chain links TRBV5-1 to TRBJ2-1; the D gene is possibly TRBD2 (5 bases). The germline V gene has CDR1 SGHRS and CDR2 YFSETQ. The CDR3 has 13 amino acids. V lost 2 bases and J lost 5, with 8 bases in between. The DNA of the CDR3 is TGCGCCAGCAGCTTCGGAGGTGACAATGAGCAGTTCTTC. This sequence encodes CASSFGGDNEQFF.